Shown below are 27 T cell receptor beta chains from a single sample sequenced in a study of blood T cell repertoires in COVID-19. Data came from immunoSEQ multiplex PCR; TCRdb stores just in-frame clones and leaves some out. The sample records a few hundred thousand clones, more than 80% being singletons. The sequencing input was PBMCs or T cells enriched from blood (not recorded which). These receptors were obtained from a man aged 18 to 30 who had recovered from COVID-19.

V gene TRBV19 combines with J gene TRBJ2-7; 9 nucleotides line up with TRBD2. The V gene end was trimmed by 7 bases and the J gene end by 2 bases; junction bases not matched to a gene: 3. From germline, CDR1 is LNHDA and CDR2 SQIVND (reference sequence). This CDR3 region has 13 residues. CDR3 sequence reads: CASIRGRAYEQYF. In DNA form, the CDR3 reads TGTGCCAGTATACGCGGGAGGGCCTACGAGCAGTACTTC.

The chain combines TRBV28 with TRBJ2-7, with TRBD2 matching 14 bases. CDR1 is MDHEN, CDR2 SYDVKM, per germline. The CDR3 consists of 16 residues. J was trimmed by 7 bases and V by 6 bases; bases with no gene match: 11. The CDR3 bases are TGTGCCAGCAGCTCCGGCTCGGGACTAGCGGGAGAAGAGCAGTACTTC. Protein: CASSSGSGLAGEEQYF.

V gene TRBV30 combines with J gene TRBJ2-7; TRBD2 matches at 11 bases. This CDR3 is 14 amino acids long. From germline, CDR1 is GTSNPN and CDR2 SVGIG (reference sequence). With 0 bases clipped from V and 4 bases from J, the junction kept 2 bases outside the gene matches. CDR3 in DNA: TGTGCCTGGAGTGTAACTAGCGGGAGTTACGAGCAGTACTTC. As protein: CAWSVTSGSYEQYF.

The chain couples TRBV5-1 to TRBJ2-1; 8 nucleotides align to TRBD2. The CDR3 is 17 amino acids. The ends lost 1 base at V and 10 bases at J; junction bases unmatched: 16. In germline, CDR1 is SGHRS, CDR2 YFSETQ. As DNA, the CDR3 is TGCGCCAGCAGCTTGTTGCCGGGGACTAGTTACATTGGCGAGCAGTTCTTC. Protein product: CASSLLPGTSYIGEQFF.

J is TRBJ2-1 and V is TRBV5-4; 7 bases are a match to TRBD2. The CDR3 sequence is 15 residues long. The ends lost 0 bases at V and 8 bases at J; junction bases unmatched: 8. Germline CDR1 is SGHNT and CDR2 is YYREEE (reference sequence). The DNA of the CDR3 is TGTGCCAGCAGCTTGGTGGGGGGGGACGGCTATGAGCAGTTCTTC. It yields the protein CASSLVGGDGYEQFF.

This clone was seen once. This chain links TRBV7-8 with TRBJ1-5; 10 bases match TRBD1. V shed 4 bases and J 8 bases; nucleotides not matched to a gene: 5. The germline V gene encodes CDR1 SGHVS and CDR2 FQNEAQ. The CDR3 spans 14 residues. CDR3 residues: CASSSGQGTKPQHF. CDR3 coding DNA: TGTGCCAGCAGCTCGGGACAGGGGACCAAGCCCCAGCATTTT.

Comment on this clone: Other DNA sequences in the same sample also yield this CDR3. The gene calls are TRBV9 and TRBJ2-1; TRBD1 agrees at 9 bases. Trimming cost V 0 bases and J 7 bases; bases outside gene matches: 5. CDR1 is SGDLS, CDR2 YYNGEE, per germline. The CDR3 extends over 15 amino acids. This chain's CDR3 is CASSVAGQGRNEQFF. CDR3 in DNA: TGTGCCAGCAGCGTAGCTGGACAGGGGAGGAATGAGCAGTTCTTC.

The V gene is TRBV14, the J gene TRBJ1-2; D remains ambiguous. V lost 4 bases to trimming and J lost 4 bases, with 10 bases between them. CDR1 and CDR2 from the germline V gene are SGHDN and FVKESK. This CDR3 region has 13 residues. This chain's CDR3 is CASSPDRGYGYTF. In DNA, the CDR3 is TGTGCCAGCAGCCCTGACCGCGGCTATGGCTACACCTTC.

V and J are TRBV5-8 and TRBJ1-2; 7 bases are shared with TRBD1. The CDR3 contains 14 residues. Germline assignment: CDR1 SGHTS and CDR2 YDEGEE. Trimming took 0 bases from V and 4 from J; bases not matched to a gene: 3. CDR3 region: CASSLGQGLYGYTF. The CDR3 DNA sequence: TGTGCCAGCAGCTTGGGACAGGGACTCTATGGCTACACCTTC. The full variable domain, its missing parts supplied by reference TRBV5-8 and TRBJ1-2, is EAGVTQSPTHLIKTRGQQATLRCSPISGHTSVYWYQQALGLGLQFLLWYDEGEERNRGNFPPRFSGRQFPNYSSELNVNALELEDSALYLCASSLGQGLYGYTFGSGTRLTVV.

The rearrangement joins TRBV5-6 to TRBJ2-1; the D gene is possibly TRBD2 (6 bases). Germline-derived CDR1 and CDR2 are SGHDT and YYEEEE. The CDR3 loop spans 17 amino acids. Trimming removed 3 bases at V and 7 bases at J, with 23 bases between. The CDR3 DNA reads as TGTGCCAGCAGCTGGGGTACGGGCGGGACCCGCCGTAATGAGCAGTTCTTC. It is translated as CASSWGTGGTRRNEQFF.

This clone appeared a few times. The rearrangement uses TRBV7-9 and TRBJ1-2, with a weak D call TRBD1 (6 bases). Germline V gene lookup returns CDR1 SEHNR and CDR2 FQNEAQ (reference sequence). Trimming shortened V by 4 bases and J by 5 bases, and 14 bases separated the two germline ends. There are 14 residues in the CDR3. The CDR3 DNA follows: TGTGCCAGCAGCTCGCAGGGGCTGGGGTATGGCTACACCTTC. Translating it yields CASSSQGLGYGYTF. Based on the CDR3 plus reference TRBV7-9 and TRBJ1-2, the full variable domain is DTGVSQNPRHKITKRGQNVTFRCDPISEHNRLYWYRQTLGQGPEFLTYFQNEAQLEKSRLLSDRFSAERPKGSFSTLEIQRTEQGDSAMYLCASSSQGLGYGYTFGSGTRLTVV.

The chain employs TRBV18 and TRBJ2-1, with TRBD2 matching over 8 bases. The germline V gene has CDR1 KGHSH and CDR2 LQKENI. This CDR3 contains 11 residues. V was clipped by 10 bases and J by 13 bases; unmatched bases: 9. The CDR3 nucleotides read TGTGCCACCGCCGATAGCGGGATACAGTTCTTC. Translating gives CATADSGIQFF.

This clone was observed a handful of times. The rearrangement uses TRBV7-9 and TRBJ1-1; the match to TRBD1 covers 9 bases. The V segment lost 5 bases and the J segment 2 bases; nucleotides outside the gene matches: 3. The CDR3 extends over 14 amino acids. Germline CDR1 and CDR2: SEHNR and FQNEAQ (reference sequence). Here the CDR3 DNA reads TGTGCCAGCAGCGGGACAGGGATAAACACTGAAGCTTTCTTT. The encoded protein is CASSGTGINTEAFF.

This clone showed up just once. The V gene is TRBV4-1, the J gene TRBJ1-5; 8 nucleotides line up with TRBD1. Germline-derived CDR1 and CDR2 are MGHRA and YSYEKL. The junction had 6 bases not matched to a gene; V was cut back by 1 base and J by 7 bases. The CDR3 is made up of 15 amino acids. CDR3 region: CASSQGRGRGQPQHF. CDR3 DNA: TGCGCCAGCAGCCAAGGCAGGGGGCGAGGGCAGCCCCAGCATTTT.

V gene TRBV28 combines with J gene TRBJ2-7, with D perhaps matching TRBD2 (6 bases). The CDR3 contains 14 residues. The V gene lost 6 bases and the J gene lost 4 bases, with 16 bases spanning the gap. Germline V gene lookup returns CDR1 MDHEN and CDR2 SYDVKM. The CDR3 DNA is TGTGCCAGCAGAAGCCGTAGCGGAAGTTACGAGCAGTACTTC. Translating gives CASRSRSGSYEQYF.

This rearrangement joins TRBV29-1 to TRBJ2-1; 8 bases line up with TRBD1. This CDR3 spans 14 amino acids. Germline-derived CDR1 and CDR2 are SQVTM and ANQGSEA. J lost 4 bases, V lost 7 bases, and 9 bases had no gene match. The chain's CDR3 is CSAGQGGFYNEQFF. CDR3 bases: TGCAGCGCTGGACAGGGTGGTTTTTACAATGAGCAGTTCTTC.

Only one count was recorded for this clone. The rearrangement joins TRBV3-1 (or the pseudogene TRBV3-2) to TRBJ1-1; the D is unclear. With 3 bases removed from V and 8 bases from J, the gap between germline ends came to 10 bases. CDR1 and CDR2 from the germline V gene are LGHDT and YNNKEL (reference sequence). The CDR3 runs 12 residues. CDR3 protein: CASSHTRGEAFF. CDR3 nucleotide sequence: TGTGCCAGCAGCCATACTCGCGGGGAAGCTTTCTTT.

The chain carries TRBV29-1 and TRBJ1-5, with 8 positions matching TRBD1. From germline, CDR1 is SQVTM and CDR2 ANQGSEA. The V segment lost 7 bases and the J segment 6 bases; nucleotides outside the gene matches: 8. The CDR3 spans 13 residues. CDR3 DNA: TGCAGCGCATCGACAGGGGTGGGTCAGCCCCAGCATTTT. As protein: CSASTGVGQPQHF. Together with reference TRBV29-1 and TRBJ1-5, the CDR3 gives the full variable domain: SAVISQKPSRDICQRGTSLTIQCQVDSQVTMMFWYRQQPGQSLTLIATANQGSEATYESGFVIDKFPISRPNLTFSTLTVSNMSPEDSSIYLCSASTGVGQPQHFGDGTRLSIL.

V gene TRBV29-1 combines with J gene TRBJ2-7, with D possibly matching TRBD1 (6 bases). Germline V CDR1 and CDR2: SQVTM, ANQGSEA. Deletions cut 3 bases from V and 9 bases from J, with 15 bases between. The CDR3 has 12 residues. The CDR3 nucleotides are TGCAGCGTTGAGGAACAGGGTCGTGTGCAGTACTTC. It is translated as CSVEEQGRVQYF.

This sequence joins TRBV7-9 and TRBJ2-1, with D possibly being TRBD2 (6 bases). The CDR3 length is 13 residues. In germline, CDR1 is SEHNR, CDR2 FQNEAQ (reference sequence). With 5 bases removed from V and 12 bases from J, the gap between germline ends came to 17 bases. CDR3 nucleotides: TGTGCCAGCAGCCCCCCGGCGGGGACTGTGCAGTTCTTC. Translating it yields CASSPPAGTVQFF.

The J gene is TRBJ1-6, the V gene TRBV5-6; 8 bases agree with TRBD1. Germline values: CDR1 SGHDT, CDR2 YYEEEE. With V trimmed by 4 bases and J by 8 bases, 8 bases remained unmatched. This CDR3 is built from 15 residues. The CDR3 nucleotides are TGTGCCAGCAGCGCGGTGGGGACAGGTGATTCACCCCTCCACTTT. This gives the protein CASSAVGTGDSPLHF.

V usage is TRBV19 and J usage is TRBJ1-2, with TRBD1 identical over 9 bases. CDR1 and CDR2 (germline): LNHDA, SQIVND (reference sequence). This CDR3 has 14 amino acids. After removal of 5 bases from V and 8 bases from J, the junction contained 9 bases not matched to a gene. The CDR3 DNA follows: TGTGCCAGTAGTTACGTACAGGGGGCAGGAGGCTACACCTTC. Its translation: CASSYVQGAGGYTF. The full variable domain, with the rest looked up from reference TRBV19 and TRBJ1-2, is DGGITQSPKYLFRKEGQNVTLSCEQNLNHDAMYWYRQDPGQGLRLIYYSQIVNDFQKGDIAEGYSVSREKKESFPLTVTSAQKNPTAFYLCASSYVQGAGGYTFGSGTRLTVV.

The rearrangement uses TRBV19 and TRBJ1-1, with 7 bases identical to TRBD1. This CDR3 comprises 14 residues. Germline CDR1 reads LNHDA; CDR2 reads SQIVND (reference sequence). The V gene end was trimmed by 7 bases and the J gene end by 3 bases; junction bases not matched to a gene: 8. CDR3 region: CASKNRGLDTEAFF. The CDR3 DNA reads TGTGCCAGTAAGAACAGGGGATTGGACACTGAAGCTTTCTTT.

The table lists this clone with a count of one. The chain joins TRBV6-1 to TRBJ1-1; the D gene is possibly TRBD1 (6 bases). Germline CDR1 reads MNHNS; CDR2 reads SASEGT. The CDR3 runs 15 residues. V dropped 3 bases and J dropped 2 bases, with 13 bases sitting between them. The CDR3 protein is CASSDPRGANTEAFF. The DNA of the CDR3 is TGTGCCAGCAGTGACCCCCGGGGGGCCAACACTGAAGCTTTCTTT.

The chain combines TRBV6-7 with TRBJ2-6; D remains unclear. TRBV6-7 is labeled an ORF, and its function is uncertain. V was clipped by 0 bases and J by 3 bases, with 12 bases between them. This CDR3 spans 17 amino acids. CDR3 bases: TGTGCCAGCAGTTACTCGAAATCTCCGGGTGGGGCCAACGTCCTGACTTTC. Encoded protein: CASSYSKSPGGANVLTF.

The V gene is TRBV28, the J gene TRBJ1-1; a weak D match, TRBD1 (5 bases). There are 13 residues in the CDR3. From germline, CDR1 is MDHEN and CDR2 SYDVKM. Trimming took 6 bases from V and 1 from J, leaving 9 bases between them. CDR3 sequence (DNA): TGTGCCAGCAGAGAGACAGAGAACACTGAAGCTTTCTTT. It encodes CASRETENTEAFF.

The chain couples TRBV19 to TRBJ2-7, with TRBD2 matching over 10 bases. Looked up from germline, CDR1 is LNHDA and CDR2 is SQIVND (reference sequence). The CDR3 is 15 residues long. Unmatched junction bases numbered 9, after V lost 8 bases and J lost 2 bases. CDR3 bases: TGTGCCAGTCGTCCAGGACTAGCGGTTCCCTACGAGCAGTACTTC. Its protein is CASRPGLAVPYEQYF.